A single count supports the clone carrying this T cell receptor beta chain. Those enrolled, adults aged about 18 to 89 years, came from 25 or so US areas. Which cohort a participant joined came from the clinical history participants gave. This CDR3 is built from 16 residues. CDR1 SGHRS and CDR2 YFSETQ come from the germline V gene. V gave up 0 bases and J gave up 3 bases; unmatched junction bases: 5. The sample originates from a study of blood T cell repertoires in COVID-19. Looking at the study overall: T cells, B-cell-depleted T cells, or PBMCs provided the cDNA or gDNA that served as material.

TCRdb keeps only in-frame clones here, not all; method: immunoSEQ multiplex PCR. The sample records fewer than 300,000 clones, around 85% being singletons. This clonotype was obtained from a woman in her fifties or sixties who had recovered from COVID-19. V gene TRBV5-1 combines with J gene TRBJ2-2; 7 nucleotides match TRBD1. Sequences were obtained from PBMCs or T cells enriched from blood (not recorded which). CDR3 region: CASSLDRGQYTGELFF. CDR3 bases: TGCGCCAGCAGCTTGGATAGGGGGCAATACACCGGGGAGCTGTTTTTT.